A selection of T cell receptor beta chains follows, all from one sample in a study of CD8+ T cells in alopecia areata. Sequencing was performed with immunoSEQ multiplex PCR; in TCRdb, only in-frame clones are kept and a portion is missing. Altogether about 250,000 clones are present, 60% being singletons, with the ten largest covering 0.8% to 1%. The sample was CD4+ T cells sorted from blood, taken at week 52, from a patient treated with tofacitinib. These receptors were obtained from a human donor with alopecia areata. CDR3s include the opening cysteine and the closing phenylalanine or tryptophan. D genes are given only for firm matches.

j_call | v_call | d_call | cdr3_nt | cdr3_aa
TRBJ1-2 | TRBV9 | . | TGTGCCAGCGGCCATGGAGCGGGCTACACCTTC | CASGHGAGYTF
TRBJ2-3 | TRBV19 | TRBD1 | TGTGCCAGTAGTATCACCGGGACAGGGGCAGATACGCAGTATTTT | CASSITGTGADTQYF
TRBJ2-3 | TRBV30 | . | TGTGCCTGGAGTCTGGCAGATACGCAGTATTTT | CAWSLADTQYF
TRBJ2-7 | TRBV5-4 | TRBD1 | TGTGCCAGCAGACCCGGGACAGCGAGCTACGAGCAGTACTTC | CASRPGTASYEQYF
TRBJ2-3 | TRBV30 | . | TGTGCCTGGAGTAGAGGGGAGGGCACAGATACGCAGTATTTT | CAWSRGEGTDTQYF
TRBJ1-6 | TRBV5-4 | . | TGTGCCAGCAGCTTTAAAGGGGCCACTTCACCCCTCCACTTT | CASSFKGATSPLHF
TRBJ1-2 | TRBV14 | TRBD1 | TGTGCCAGCAGCCCGGACAGGGGTACCTATGGCTACACCTTC | CASSPDRGTYGYTF
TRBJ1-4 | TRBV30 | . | . | CAWTVGTGNEKLFF
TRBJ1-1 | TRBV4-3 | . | TGCGCCAGCAGCCAAGCCCCGGACAGAGTGAACACTGAAGCTTTCTTT | CASSQAPDRVNTEAFF
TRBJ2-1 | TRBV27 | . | TGTGCCAGCAGACTAGGGGGCTCCTACAATGAGCAGTTCTTC | CASRLGGSYNEQFF